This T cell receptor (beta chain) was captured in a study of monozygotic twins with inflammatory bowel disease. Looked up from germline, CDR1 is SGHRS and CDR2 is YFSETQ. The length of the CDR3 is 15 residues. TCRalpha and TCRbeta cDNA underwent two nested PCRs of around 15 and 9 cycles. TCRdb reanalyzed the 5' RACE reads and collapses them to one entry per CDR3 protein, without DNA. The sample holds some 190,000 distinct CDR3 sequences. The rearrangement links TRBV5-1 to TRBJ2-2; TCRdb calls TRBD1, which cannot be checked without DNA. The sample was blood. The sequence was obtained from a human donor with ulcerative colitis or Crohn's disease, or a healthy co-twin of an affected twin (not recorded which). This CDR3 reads CASSSGQGNTGELFF.